What follows are 9 T cell receptor beta chains derived from one specimen sequenced in a study of T cell responses to AZD1222 COVID-19 vaccine. Assay used: immunoSEQ multiplex PCR; TCRdb lists only in-frame clones, some missing. Of 110,000 or so clones in the sample, 90% were seen once. Sequencing was performed on peripheral blood, taken 28 days after the second dose of the MenACWY control vaccine. The receptors stem from an adult who received the MenACWY meningococcal vaccine as a control.

The gene calls are TRBV15 and TRBJ1-4; 7 nucleotides agree with TRBD1. V was clipped by 0 bases and J by 5 bases; unmatched bases: 3. Germline V gives CDR1 LNHNV, CDR2 YYDKDF (reference sequence). This CDR3 region has 15 residues. CDR3 sequence (DNA): TGTGCCACCAGCAGAGAACAGGGGTACAATGAAAAACTGTTTTTT. Protein: CATSREQGYNEKLFF.

The rearrangement links TRBV7-2 to TRBJ2-5; D uncertain. The CDR3 consists of 15 residues. V lost 0 bases to trimming and J lost 3 bases, with 11 bases between them. CDR1 and CDR2 from the germline V gene are SGHTA and FQGNSA. DNA for the CDR3: TGTGCCAGCAGCTTAGCCCTCTTCGGCAAAGAGACCCAGTACTTC. It is translated as CASSLALFGKETQYF.

The chain links TRBV11-1 to TRBJ2-3, with TRBD2 identical over 12 bases. The CDR3 has 16 amino acids. CDR1 is SGHAT, CDR2 FQDESV, per germline (reference sequence). Trimming cost V 5 bases and J 2 bases; bases outside gene matches: 5. The CDR3 region has the DNA TGTGCCAGCAGCCAGGGGACTAGCGGGCACACAGATACGCAGTATTTT. It translates to CASSQGTSGHTDTQYF. Drawing the rest from reference TRBV11-1 and TRBJ2-3, the complete variable domain is EAEVAQSPRYKITEKSQAVAFWCDPISGHATLYWYRQILGQGPELLVQFQDESVVDDSQLPKDRFSAERLKGVDSTLKIQPAELGDSAMYLCASSQGTSGHTDTQYFGPGTRLTVL.

The chain couples TRBV7-9 to TRBJ2-5, with D hard to call. V lost 5 bases and J 5 bases, leaving 12 bases between the germline ends. This CDR3 has 13 residues. The germline CDR1 and CDR2 sequences are SEHNR and FQNEAQ (reference sequence). The CDR3 reads CASSDPLEETQYF. CDR3 nucleotides: TGTGCCAGCAGCGACCCCTTGGAGGAGACCCAGTACTTC.

This chain connects TRBV7-8 to TRBJ2-7; weak D call: TRBD1 (6 bases). Trimming removed 8 bases at V and 0 bases at J, with 14 bases between. The germline V gene has CDR1 SGHVS and CDR2 FQNEAQ. The CDR3 covers 14 residues. The CDR3 loop is CASSGAKDSYEQYF. The CDR3 DNA is TGTGCCAGCTCAGGGGCTAAAGACTCCTACGAGCAGTACTTC.

The V call is TRBV27, the J call TRBJ2-7; TRBD1 aligns across 7 bases. Trimming removed 5 bases from V and 2 bases from J; junction bases left unmatched: 9. The CDR3 extends over 15 amino acids. CDR1 and CDR2 (germline): MNHEY, SMNVEV (reference sequence). The CDR3 region is CASSKLRDRAYEQYF. In DNA form, the CDR3 reads TGTGCCAGCAGTAAGCTTAGAGACAGGGCCTACGAGCAGTACTTC.

The chain uses TRBV6-6 and TRBJ2-3; possibly TRBD1 for D (6 bases). The CDR3 runs to 12 residues. Germline V gene sequence: CDR1 MNHNY, CDR2 SVGAGI (reference sequence). Trimming left V 6 bases short and J 11 bases short, with 15 bases between. The CDR3 region is CASSHGDKGQYF. CDR3 nucleotides: TGTGCCAGCAGCCACGGGGACAAGGGGCAGTATTTT.

The chain joins TRBV6-1 to TRBJ1-5; unclear D gene. Trimming removed 2 bases from V and 4 bases from J, with 0 bases in between. There are 11 residues in the CDR3. Germline V gene sequence: CDR1 MNHNS, CDR2 SASEGT. The CDR3 spells CASSENQPQHF. CDR3 DNA: TGTGCCAGCAGTGAAAATCAGCCCCAGCATTTT.

The V call is TRBV4-1, the J call TRBJ2-5, with D perhaps assigned TRBD1 or TRBD2 (5 bases each). Trimming took 0 bases from V and 0 from J, leaving 17 bases between them. The CDR3 is 18 residues long. CDR1 MGHRA and CDR2 YSYEKL come from the germline V gene. The CDR3 spells CASSQDQGGLMYQETQYF. CDR3 DNA: TGCGCCAGCAGCCAAGATCAGGGCGGACTGATGTACCAAGAGACCCAGTACTTC.